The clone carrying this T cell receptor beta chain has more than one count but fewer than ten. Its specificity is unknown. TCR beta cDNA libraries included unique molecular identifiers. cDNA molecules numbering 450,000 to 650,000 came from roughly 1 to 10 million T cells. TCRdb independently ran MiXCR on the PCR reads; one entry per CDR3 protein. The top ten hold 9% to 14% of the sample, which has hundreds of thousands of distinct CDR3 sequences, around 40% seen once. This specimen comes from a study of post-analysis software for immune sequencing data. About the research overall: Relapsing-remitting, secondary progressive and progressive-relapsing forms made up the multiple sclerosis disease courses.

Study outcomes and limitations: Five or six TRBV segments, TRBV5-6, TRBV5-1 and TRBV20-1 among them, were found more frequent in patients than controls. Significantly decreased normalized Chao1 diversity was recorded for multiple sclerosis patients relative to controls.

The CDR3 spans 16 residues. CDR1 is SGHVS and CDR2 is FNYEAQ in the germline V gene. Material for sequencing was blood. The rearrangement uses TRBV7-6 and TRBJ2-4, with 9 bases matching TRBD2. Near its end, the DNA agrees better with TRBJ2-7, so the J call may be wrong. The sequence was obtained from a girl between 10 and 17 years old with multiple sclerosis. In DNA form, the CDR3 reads TGTGCCAGCAGCTTCACGCTAGCGGGGAGCACCTACGAGCAGTACTTC. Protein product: CASSFTLAGSTYEQYF.